Listed below are T cell receptor beta chains from one sample, sequenced in a study of blood T cell repertoires in COVID-19. Assay: immunoSEQ multiplex PCR; the TCRdb copy retains only in-frame clones and omits some. The sample has about 50,000 clones, 80% to 95% seen once; the top ten hold around 4.3%. What was sequenced was peripheral blood. The receptor set was obtained from a man aged 50-60 years with active COVID-19. Both conserved end residues are part of each CDR3. D genes are given only for firm matches. Clone size is stated in some rows and not others, as once, few, many or a class when expanded.

NA,NA,TRBV5-1,TRBJ2-3,CASSFRQAPSTDTQYF,TGCGCCAGCAGCTTCCGACAGGCCCCAAGTACAGATACGCAGTATTTT
NA,TRBD1,TRBV2,TRBJ2-5,CASDRDGETQYF,TGTGCCAGCGACAGGGACGGAGAGACCCAGTACTTC
NA,TRBD1,TRBV6-5,TRBJ1-2,CASSYSTGDYGYTF,TGTGCCAGCAGTTACTCGACAGGGGATTATGGCTACACCTTC
NA,NA,TRBV28,TRBJ1-1,CASSLGPANTEAFF,TGTGCCAGCAGCCTGGGCCCAGCGAACACTGAAGCTTTCTTT
NA,TRBD2,TRBV3-1/TRBV3-2,TRBJ2-7,CASSPSTRGDRDEQYF,TGTGCCAGCAGCCCCTCCACCCGGGGGGATCGGGACGAGCAGTACTTC
NA,TRBD1,TRBV4-2,TRBJ2-7,CASSQARDSSYEQYF,TGTGCCAGCAGCCAAGCCCGGGACAGTTCCTACGAGCAGTACTTC
NA,TRBD2,TRBV5-1,TRBJ2-3,CASSWRTSGTDTQYF,TGCGCCAGCAGCTGGAGGACTAGCGGCACAGATACGCAGTATTTT
NA,NA,TRBV12-3/TRBV12-4,TRBJ2-7,CASRETNSYEQYF,TGTGCCAGCAGGGAAACTAACTCCTACGAGCAGTACTTC
NA,NA,TRBV6-6,TRBJ2-7,CASSSLGDYYEQYF,TGTGCCAGCAGTTCTTTAGGGGATTATTACGAGCAGTACTTC
few,NA,TRBV9,TRBJ2-3,CASSVASTPSTGTQYF,TGTGCCAGCAGCGTAGCTTCGACTCCAAGCACGGGTACGCAGTATTTT
NA,TRBD2,TRBV13,TRBJ2-3,CASSLSGSRNTDTQYF,TGTGCCAGCAGTCTTAGCGGGAGTAGAAACACAGATACGCAGTATTTT
NA,NA,TRBV18,TRBJ2-5,CASSPARETQYF,TGTGCCAGCTCACCAGCGCGGGAGACCCAGTACTTC
NA,NA,TRBV19,TRBJ1-3,CASSMPGYSGNTIYF,TGTGCCAGTAGTATGCCAGGGTATTCTGGAAACACCATATATTTT
NA,TRBD1,TRBV2,TRBJ2-5,CASNPGQGQTQYF,TGTGCCAGCAATCCAGGACAGGGCCAGACCCAGTACTTC
NA,NA,TRBV27,TRBJ1-2,CASSFRASGHSNYGYTF,TGTGCCAGCAGTTTTAGGGCCTCGGGACATAGTAACTATGGCTACACCTTC
NA,NA,TRBV7-8,TRBJ2-1,CASSFRTGNNEQFF,TGTGCCAGCAGCTTCCGGACTGGAAACAATGAGCAGTTCTTC